The table lists the clone carrying this T cell receptor beta chain with a few counts. The assay was immunoSEQ multiplex PCR, and TCRdb's table has in-frame clones only and misses some. This sample has approximately 44,000 clones, with around 87% found just once. The data are from a study of OX40 agonist ivuxolimab in advanced cancers. CDR1 is LNHNV, CDR2 YYDKDF, per germline (reference sequence). The CDR3 loop spans 14 amino acids. V gave up 0 bases and J gave up 10 bases, with 10 bases separating them. This sequence originates from an adult with an advanced solid tumor such as melanoma, head and neck, liver or kidney cancer. The sequencing used CD4+ or CD8+ T cells sorted from blood, collected in a trial of the OX40 agonist ivuxolimab. This sequence joins TRBV15 and TRBJ1-6; D gene uncertain. The CDR3 nucleotides are TGTGCCACCAGCAGAGACGGCATGGGATCACCCCTCCACTTT. It yields the protein CATSRDGMGSPLHF.